This T cell receptor (beta chain) is drawn from a study of blood T cell repertoires in COVID-19. The overall study: Collection of acute and convalescent COVID-19 samples took place in the United States, Italy and Spain.

Measured with immunoSEQ multiplex PCR; TCRdb has only the in-frame clones, and not every one. The data hold roughly 290,000 clones, with 85% to 90% observed a single time. Participants were aged about 18 to 89 years from roughly 25 US areas. Participant-reported clinical history was the basis for cohort assignment. Unmatched junction bases numbered 16, after V lost 8 bases and J lost 2 bases. The germline V gene encodes CDR1 MDHEN and CDR2 SYDVKM. CDR3 size: 17 residues. The receptor was isolated from a woman aged 18 to 35 with acute COVID-19. The J gene is TRBJ2-7, the V gene TRBV28; 9 bases are a match to TRBD1. Source material: PBMCs or T cells enriched from blood (not recorded which). The CDR3 is CASSTIGGGDRAYEQYF. Here the CDR3 DNA reads TGTGCCAGCTCAACAATTGGGGGAGGGGACAGGGCCTACGAGCAGTACTTC.